Each of the 23 T cell receptor beta chains below was sequenced from the same sample in a study of CXCR3-negative and CXCR3-positive naive CD8 T cells. UMI-labeled 5' RACE yielded the TRB cDNA libraries. TCRdb re-called the 5' RACE reads and catalogs CDR3 proteins one per entry, DNA excluded. The sample has roughly 71,000 distinct CDR3 sequences; the top ten hold approximately 1.5%. Sequencing was carried out using naive CXCR3- CD8+ T cells from blood. The subset denotes: CD45RO-CCR7+CD27+CD95- naive CD8+ T cells lacking CXCR3 (TNR3-). These receptors came from a human donor in good health. Some clones in this sample may be carry-over from other donors' samples.

The V call is TRBV6-5, the J call TRBJ2-1; TCRdb names TRBD2, which stays unverified in the absence of DNA. The CDR3 covers 13 residues. The germline V gene has CDR1 MNHEY and CDR2 SVGAGI. CDR3 sequence reads: CASRGLLGNEQFF.

This chain uses TRBV7-6 with TRBJ2-7. CDR3 length: 16 amino acids. In germline, CDR1 is SGHVS, CDR2 FNYEAQ. CDR3 region: CASSFGGGVGSYEQYF.

The chain carries TRBV5-1 and TRBJ1-1. This CDR3 comprises 14 residues. The germline CDR1 and CDR2 sequences are SGHRS and YFSETQ. CDR3 residues: CASSLDRENTEAFF. The full variable domain, completed using reference TRBV5-1 and TRBJ1-1, is KAGVTQTPRYLIKTRGQQVTLSCSPISGHRSVSWYQQTPGQGLQFLFEYFSETQRNKGNFPGRFSGRQFSNSRSEMNVSTLELGDSALYLCASSLDRENTEAFFGQGTRLTVV.

The chain is built from TRBV11-3 and TRBJ2-3. The length of the CDR3 is 14 residues. Germline CDR1 is SGHNT and CDR2 is YENEEA. The CDR3 loop reads CASSAYSSTDTQYF.

The chain links TRBV28 to TRBJ2-2. The CDR3 runs to 14 residues. Germline CDR1 reads MDHEN; CDR2 reads SYDVKM. The CDR3 reads CASSSTTGVGELFF.

The V gene is TRBV29-1, the J gene TRBJ2-7; TCRdb indicates TRBD2, and absent DNA this call remains unverified. Germline values: CDR1 SQVTM, CDR2 ANQGSEA. The CDR3 is made up of 13 amino acids. CDR3 protein: CSVSSGGAYEQYF.

V usage is TRBV28 and J usage is TRBJ1-4. This CDR3 is 13 amino acids long. Per the germline V gene, CDR1 is MDHEN and CDR2 is SYDVKM. CDR3 residues: CASSLGGNEKLFF.

The V gene is TRBV6-8, the J gene TRBJ2-1; checking the TCRdb D call of TRBD1 is not possible without DNA. Germline lookup yields CDR1 MNHGY and CDR2 SAAAGT. This CDR3 has 15 amino acids. This CDR3 reads CASRTDRAFWNEQFF.

The chain combines TRBV20-1 with TRBJ2-3; TCRdb picks TRBD2, but there is no DNA to check that call. The V gene's germline CDR1 is DFQATT and CDR2 SNEGSKA (reference sequence). This CDR3 comprises 14 residues. CDR3 loop: CSATTSGVWNTQYF.

The chain links TRBV5-1 to TRBJ1-1. The CDR3 extends over 15 amino acids. Germline V gene sequence: CDR1 SGHRS, CDR2 YFSETQ. The CDR3 sequence is CASSLAAELNTEAFF.

The CDR3 loop is CASSLAKVAFF. V is TRBV7-9 and J is TRBJ1-1. This CDR3 has 11 residues. Germline V gene lookup returns CDR1 SEHNR and CDR2 FQNEAQ (reference sequence).

The chain uses TRBV5-1 and TRBJ2-2; TCRdb's D call of TRBD1 is untestable without DNA. This CDR3 contains 15 residues. Germline V gene lookup returns CDR1 SGHRS and CDR2 YFSETQ. CDR3 sequence: CASSRVGAITGELFF. Full variable domain (remainder filled in from reference TRBV5-1 and TRBJ2-2): KAGVTQTPRYLIKTRGQQVTLSCSPISGHRSVSWYQQTPGQGLQFLFEYFSETQRNKGNFPGRFSGRQFSNSRSEMNVSTLELGDSALYLCASSRVGAITGELFFGEGSRLTVL.

The V and J genes are TRBV12-3 or TRBV12-4 and TRBJ2-6. CDR3 length: 13 residues. The CDR3 here is CASSLGGANVLTF.

V gene TRBV7-9 combines with J gene TRBJ2-1; TCRdb lists TRBD1, though no DNA is available to test this call. This CDR3 region has 16 residues. Germline lookup yields CDR1 SEHNR and CDR2 FQNEAQ (reference sequence). The CDR3 reads CASSGFHGTLYNEQFF.

This sequence joins TRBV20-1 and TRBJ2-1. This CDR3 contains 14 residues. Germline assignment: CDR1 DFQATT and CDR2 SNEGSKA (reference sequence). The CDR3 region is CSARHPSGYNEQFF.

V gene TRBV28 combines with J gene TRBJ1-1; absent DNA, TCRdb's TRBD1 call cannot be checked. The germline V gene has CDR1 MDHEN and CDR2 SYDVKM. The CDR3 sequence is 11 residues long. This chain's CDR3 is CAILGVTEAFF. The full variable domain, rest sourced from reference TRBV28 and TRBJ1-1, is DVKVTQSSRYLVKRTGEKVFLECVQDMDHENMFWYRQDPGLGLRLIYFSYDVKMKEKGDIPEGYSVSREKKERFSLILESASTNQTSMYLCAILGVTEAFFGQGTRLTVV.

The chain combines TRBV7-8 with TRBJ2-2; checking the TCRdb D call of TRBD1 is not possible without DNA. CDR3 length: 15 amino acids. CDR1 and CDR2 from the germline V gene are SGHVS and FQNEAQ. Here the CDR3 reads CASSFSGGAAGELFF.

The genes are TRBV11-2 and TRBJ2-2. Germline assignment: CDR1 SGHAT and CDR2 FQNNGV. The length of the CDR3 is 13 residues. Here the CDR3 reads CASSLAVTGELFF.

V is TRBV9 and J is TRBJ1-1. In germline, CDR1 is SGDLS, CDR2 YYNGEE. This CDR3 contains 15 residues. CDR3: CASSVDLAMNTEALF.

V usage is TRBV4-2 and J usage is TRBJ2-4; the TRBD1 assignment by TCRdb is unverifiable without DNA. From germline, CDR1 is LGHNA and CDR2 YNFKEQ. This CDR3 region has 14 residues. The CDR3 here is CASSHDGTVNIQYF.

The chain has TRBV12-5 and TRBJ2-7. The CDR3 spans 13 residues. Germline V gene sequence: CDR1 LGHNT, CDR2 FRNRAP. The chain's CDR3 is CASGPEEYYEQYF.

The rearrangement joins TRBV15 to TRBJ2-7; TCRdb selects TRBD2, and the lack of DNA leaves this call unchecked. The CDR3 is 17 amino acids. Germline CDR1 LNHNV, CDR2 YYDKDF (reference sequence). The CDR3 loop reads CATSRDSPPGAREGQYF.

The rearrangement joins TRBV14 to TRBJ1-2; TCRdb picks TRBD1, but there is no DNA to check that call. Germline CDR1 and CDR2: SGHDN and FVKESK. The CDR3 consists of 16 residues. This chain's CDR3 is CASSQEQGLTNYGYTF.